This is a list of T cell receptor beta chains from one sample in a study of blood T cell repertoires in COVID-19. The protocol was immunoSEQ multiplex PCR, while the TCRdb copy is restricted to in-frame clones and leaves out a portion. This table has about 190,000 clones, almost 90% appearing once. Sample: peripheral blood. The receptors come from a man aged 50-59 years with acute or convalescent COVID-19. Both conserved end residues are part of each CDR3. Clone size is not always given. Where it is, it says once, few, many or a class for expanded clones.

V gene,J gene,clone size,CDR3 protein
TRBV7-3,TRBJ1-2,.,CASSLSSGEGGYTF
TRBV7-2,TRBJ2-5,once,CASSFQQGPETQYF
TRBV27,TRBJ1-4,.,CASSFQGPPTNEKLFF
TRBV28,TRBJ2-2,.,CASSLTLGALGELFF
TRBV5-4,TRBJ1-2,once,CASKDTGVYDGYTF
TRBV18,TRBJ2-2,.,CASSPFDRRGTGELFF
TRBV14,TRBJ2-7,.,CASSHHPGGRDEQYF
TRBV6-6,TRBJ2-7,.,CASSSLAGGPSEQYF
TRBV19,TRBJ1-2,.,CASKFGTTNYGYTF
TRBV27,TRBJ2-7,.,CASSFVNRVGEQYF
TRBV5-1,TRBJ2-2,.,CASSLDRETGELFF
TRBV19,TRBJ2-1,.,CASSIFWGTSGAHEQFF
TRBV19,TRBJ2-2,.,CASSMGHPGELFF
TRBV19,TRBJ2-2,.,CASSKGHSNTGELFF
TRBV11-2,TRBJ2-3,.,CASSLGPEAGTQYF
TRBV19,TRBJ2-1,.,CASSIGGGRDNEQFF
TRBV10-3,TRBJ2-1,once,CAISERGAQFF